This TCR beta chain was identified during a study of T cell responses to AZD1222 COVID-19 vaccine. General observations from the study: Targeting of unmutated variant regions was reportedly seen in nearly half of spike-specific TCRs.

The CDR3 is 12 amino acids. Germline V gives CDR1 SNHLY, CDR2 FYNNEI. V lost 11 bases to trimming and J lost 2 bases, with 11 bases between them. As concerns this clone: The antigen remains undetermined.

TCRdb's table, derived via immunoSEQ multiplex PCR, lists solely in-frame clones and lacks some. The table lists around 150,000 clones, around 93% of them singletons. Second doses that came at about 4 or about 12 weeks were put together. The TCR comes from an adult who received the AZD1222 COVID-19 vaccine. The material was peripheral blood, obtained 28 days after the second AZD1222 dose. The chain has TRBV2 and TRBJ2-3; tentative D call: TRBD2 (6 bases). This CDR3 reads CARGSSTDTQYF. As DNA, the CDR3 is TGTGCCCGGGGGTCCTCCACAGATACGCAGTATTTT.